This is a list of T cell receptor beta chains from one sample in a study of blood T cell repertoires in COVID-19. The repertoire was sequenced with immunoSEQ multiplex PCR; TCRdb's copy has only in-frame clones and lacks some. The sample consists of under 200,000 clones, approximately 91% of them appearing once. The sample consisted of peripheral blood. The receptors stem from a man aged 18 to 29 with COVID-19, enrolled during active disease. Both conserved end residues are part of each CDR3. Fields, in order: clone size, D gene, V gene, J gene, CDR3 DNA, CDR3 protein. A D gene is named only where the DNA matches it firmly. Size is stated for part of the rows, as once, few or many counts, or as a class when the clone is expanded.

NA	TRBD1	TRBV27	TRBJ1-1	TGTGCCAGCAGTCCACAGGGGTGGCACACTGAAGCTTTCTTT	CASSPQGWHTEAFF
once	NA	TRBV5-1	TRBJ2-1	TGCGCCAGCAGCATTAGCGGTAACTCCTACAATGAGCAGTTCTTC	CASSISGNSYNEQFF
NA	NA	TRBV4-3	TRBJ2-7	TGCGCCAGCAGCCGAGATCCCCTACTCGGGGAGCAGTACTTC	CASSRDPLLGEQYF
NA	NA	TRBV19	TRBJ1-1	TGTGCCAGTAGTCTTGCCGCGGGCGGCGGCACTGAAGCTTTCTTT	CASSLAAGGGTEAFF
few	NA	TRBV18	TRBJ2-7	TGTGCCAGCTCACCACATAACTACGAGCAGTACTTC	CASSPHNYEQYF
few	NA	TRBV13	TRBJ1-3	TGTGCCAGCAGCGTCCTCTCTGGAAACACCATATATTTT	CASSVLSGNTIYF
NA	NA	TRBV28	TRBJ1-3	TGTGCCAGCAGGCACTACGATAGCTCTGGAAACACCATATATTTT	CASRHYDSSGNTIYF
NA	TRBD1	TRBV7-9	TRBJ2-7	TGTGCCAGCAGCTCCCGGGACAGATCCTACGAGCAGTACTTC	CASSSRDRSYEQYF
NA	NA	TRBV30	TRBJ2-3	TGTGCCTGGAGTGCAACAGGGACAGATACGCAGTATTTT	CAWSATGTDTQYF
NA	NA	TRBV5-6	TRBJ2-7	TGTGCCAGCAGCTTGGGTCGCTACGAGCAGTACTTC	CASSLGRYEQYF
NA	TRBD2	TRBV7-8	TRBJ2-1	TGTGCCAGCAGCTTACTGCGGACTAGCGGCTACAATGAGCAGTTCTTC	CASSLLRTSGYNEQFF
NA	NA	TRBV21-1	TRBJ1-3	TGTGCCAGCAGCAACAGGGGAACCTCTGGAAACACCATATATTTT	CASSNRGTSGNTIYF
few	TRBD1	TRBV6-5	TRBJ2-3	TGTGCCAGCAGTTACGTCACAGGGGGCACAGATACGCAGTATTTT	CASSYVTGGTDTQYF
NA	TRBD1	TRBV10-2	TRBJ1-2	TGCGCCAGCGGTCCAGGGGGCTATGGCTACACCTTC	CASGPGGYGYTF
NA	TRBD1	TRBV19	TRBJ1-1	TGTGCCAGTAGTCGGACAGGGGGGACTGAAGCTTTCTTT	CASSRTGGTEAFF
NA	NA	TRBV6-6	TRBJ2-1	TGTGCCAGCAGTTACTCTGGCTTCAATGAGCAGTTCTTC	CASSYSGFNEQFF
NA	TRBD1	TRBV7-9	TRBJ2-2	TGTGCCAGCAGCCCGGGACAGGGGGCTGTCGGGGAGCTGTTTTTT	CASSPGQGAVGELFF
NA	TRBD1	TRBV5-1	TRBJ2-7	TGCGCCAGCAGCTTGACAGGGGTTCCCTACGAGCAGTACTTC	CASSLTGVPYEQYF
NA	NA	TRBV4-3	TRBJ1-5	TGCGCCAGCAGCCAAGGATACGGGGTCAATAGCAATCAGCCCCAGCATTTT	CASSQGYGVNSNQPQHF
NA	NA	TRBV24-1	TRBJ2-1	TGTGCCACCAGTGACCCCAGGGGGGAGGCTTACAATGAGCAGTTCTTC	CATSDPRGEAYNEQFF
few	NA	TRBV2	TRBJ1-2	TGTGCCAGCAGTGAGCTTTACGGAGGGCTTAACTATGGCTACACCTTC	CASSELYGGLNYGYTF
NA	TRBD1	TRBV11-2	TRBJ2-7	TGTGCCAGCAGCTTTCGCAGGGGGAACTACGAGCAGTACTTC	CASSFRRGNYEQYF
NA	NA	TRBV13	TRBJ1-6	TGTGCCAGCAGCTTAGGCGCGGTTTATAATTCACCCCTCCACTTT	CASSLGAVYNSPLHF
once	NA	TRBV7-9	TRBJ1-2	TGTGCCAGCAGCTTAGTTCGGGGGGATGGCTACACCTTC	CASSLVRGDGYTF
NA	TRBD2	TRBV11-2	TRBJ2-7	TGTGCCAGCAGCTTAGCCCGGACTAGCAGCTCCTACGAGCAGTACTTC	CASSLARTSSSYEQYF
NA	NA	TRBV19	TRBJ1-1	TGTGCCAGTAGTATCCCTCCCCGGGGGGACACTGAAGCTTTCTTT	CASSIPPRGDTEAFF
NA	NA	TRBV7-9	TRBJ2-1	TGTGCCAGCAGCTTAAGTGAACGGGGTTCCTACAATGAGCAGTTCTTC	CASSLSERGSYNEQFF
few	NA	TRBV30	TRBJ1-6	TGTGCCTGGAGTCGGGGGGAAGATTCACCCCTCCACTTT	CAWSRGEDSPLHF
NA	NA	TRBV9	TRBJ1-1	TGTGCCAGCAGCGTAACGGTGAACACTGAAGCTTTCTTT	CASSVTVNTEAFF
once	NA	TRBV2	TRBJ2-7	TGTGCCAGCAGTGCGGACATATCTCTCTCCTACGAGCAGTACTTC	CASSADISLSYEQYF
few	NA	TRBV29-1	TRBJ1-4	TGCAGCGCCGCCGGTGAAAAACTGTTTTTT	CSAAGEKLFF
NA	NA	TRBV13	TRBJ2-7	TGTGCCAGCAGCTTTATGACAGCGAACTCCTACGAGCAGTACTTC	CASSFMTANSYEQYF
NA	TRBD1	TRBV28	TRBJ2-7	TGTGCCAGCAGACAGACAGGGGGCGACGAGCAGTACTTC	CASRQTGGDEQYF
NA	TRBD1	TRBV28	TRBJ2-7	TGTGCCACCAAGGGGATACAAGACGGGACAGGGCCCTACGAGCAGTACTTC	CATKGIQDGTGPYEQYF
NA	TRBD2	TRBV15	TRBJ2-2	TGTGCCACCAGCAACGGACTAGCGGGGGACACCGGGGAGCTGTTTTTT	CATSNGLAGDTGELFF
NA	NA	TRBV13	TRBJ1-2	TGTGCCAGCAGCTTAGGGGGTGCAGCGACTAACTATGGCTACACCTTC	CASSLGGAATNYGYTF
NA	TRBD1	TRBV2	TRBJ1-2	TGTGCCAGCAGGGATGGGACAGCTGCTTATGGCTACACCTTC	CASRDGTAAYGYTF
NA	TRBD1	TRBV7-8	TRBJ1-2	TGTGCCAGCAGCCCGACCGGGACAGGCTATGGCTACACCTTC	CASSPTGTGYGYTF
NA	TRBD1	TRBV5-1	TRBJ1-1	TGCGCCAGCAGCGCGGACAGGGTCTGGGACACTGAAGCTTTCTTT	CASSADRVWDTEAFF
NA	TRBD1	TRBV2	TRBJ2-2	TGTGCCAGCAGTGGACAGGGTGCGAACACCGGGGAGCTGTTTTTT	CASSGQGANTGELFF
NA	NA	TRBV19	TRBJ1-2	TGTGCCAGTAGTATGTCCTACAACCAGGATGTCTATGGCTACACCTTC	CASSMSYNQDVYGYTF
NA	TRBD2	TRBV18	TRBJ2-1	TGTGCCAGCTCAATCCTTGAAGCGGGAGGCTACAATGAGCAGTTCTTC	CASSILEAGGYNEQFF
NA	NA	TRBV6-5	TRBJ2-2	TGTGCCAGCAGTTACTCGAAACCCAGGGTCGGCGGGGAGCTGTTTTTT	CASSYSKPRVGGELFF
NA	TRBD2	TRBV7-9	TRBJ2-7	TGTGCCAGCAGCTTGGAACTAGCGAGCAACGAGCAGTACTTC	CASSLELASNEQYF
NA	NA	TRBV12-3/TRBV12-4	TRBJ1-2	TGTGCCAGCAGTTTAGGGCAGGGCTCTGGCTACACCTTC	CASSLGQGSGYTF
once	NA	TRBV7-8	TRBJ1-4	TGTGCCAGCAGCTTAGCTGTCGCAGCAGGTGAAAAACTGTTTTTT	CASSLAVAAGEKLFF
once	TRBD2	TRBV11-2	TRBJ2-1	TGTGCCAGCAGCTTAGATAGTTCGTGGGAGGGGAACAATGAGCAGTTCTTC	CASSLDSSWEGNNEQFF
NA	NA	TRBV10-3	TRBJ2-2	TGTGCCATCAGTGAGACCCTTGGACTTCACACCGGGGAGCTGTTTTTT	CAISETLGLHTGELFF
NA	TRBD2	TRBV7-2	TRBJ2-2	TGTGCCACAGGCGGGAGGGCCTGGACCGGGGAGCTGTTTTTT	CATGGRAWTGELFF
NA	NA	TRBV15	TRBJ1-5	TGTGCCACCAGCAGGGGAGGGGCTTTCAATCAGCCCCAGCATTTT	CATSRGGAFNQPQHF
NA	TRBD1	TRBV5-4	TRBJ1-2	TGTGCCAGCAGCTGGACAGGGTGGGAGGAGGGCTACACCTTC	CASSWTGWEEGYTF
NA	TRBD1	TRBV27	TRBJ2-7	TGTGCCAGCAGTCCATCATCTGGGGACAGGGGTTACGAGCAGTACTTC	CASSPSSGDRGYEQYF
NA	TRBD2	TRBV28	TRBJ2-7	TGTGCCAGCAGACCTCTCGCGGGGGACTCTTACGAGCAGTACTTC	CASRPLAGDSYEQYF
few	NA	TRBV5-4	TRBJ2-1	TGTGCCAGCAGCCCCAGGGGCGATGAGCAGTTCTTC	CASSPRGDEQFF
NA	TRBD1	TRBV2	TRBJ2-2	TGTGCCAGCACTCCCGGACAGGGAAGGCCGAACACCGGGGAGCTGTTTTTT	CASTPGQGRPNTGELFF